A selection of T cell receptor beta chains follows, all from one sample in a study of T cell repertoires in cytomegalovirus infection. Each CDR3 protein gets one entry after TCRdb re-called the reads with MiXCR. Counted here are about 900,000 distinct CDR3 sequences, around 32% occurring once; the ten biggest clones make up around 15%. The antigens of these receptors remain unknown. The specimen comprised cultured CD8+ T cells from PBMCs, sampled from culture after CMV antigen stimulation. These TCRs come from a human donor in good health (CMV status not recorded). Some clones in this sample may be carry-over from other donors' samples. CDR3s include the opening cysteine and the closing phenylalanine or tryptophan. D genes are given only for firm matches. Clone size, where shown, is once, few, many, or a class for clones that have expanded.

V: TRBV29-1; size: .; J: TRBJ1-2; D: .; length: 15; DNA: TGCAGCGTTGAATTGGTGGCGGAGTCTAACTATGGCTACACCTTC; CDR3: CSVELVAESNYGYTF
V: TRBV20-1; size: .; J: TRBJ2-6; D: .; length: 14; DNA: TGCAGTGCTAGAGACGTCTCTGGGGCCAACGTCCTGACTTTC; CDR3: CSARDVSGANVLTF
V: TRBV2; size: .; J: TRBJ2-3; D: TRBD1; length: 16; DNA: TGTGCCAGCATAGACAGGGCTCCTCCCTACACAGATACGCAGTATTTT; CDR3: CASIDRAPPYTDTQYF
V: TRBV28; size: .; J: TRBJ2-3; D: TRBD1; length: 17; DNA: TGTGCCAGCAGTTTATACGGACAGGTGGTCCAGGGAGATACGCAGTATTTT; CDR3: CASSLYGQVVQGDTQYF
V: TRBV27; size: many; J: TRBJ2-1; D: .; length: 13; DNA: TGTGCCAGCAGCTTCACAGGTTACAATGAGCAGTTCTTC; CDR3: CASSFTGYNEQFF
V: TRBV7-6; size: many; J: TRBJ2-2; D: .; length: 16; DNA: TGTGCCAGCAGCCTACAGGGTGTCACGAACACCGGGGAGCTGTTTTTT; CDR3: CASSLQGVTNTGELFF
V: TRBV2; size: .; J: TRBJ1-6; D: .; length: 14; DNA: TGTGCCAGCAGTGAATCAGGGGACGATTCACCCCTCCACTTT; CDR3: CASSESGDDSPLHF
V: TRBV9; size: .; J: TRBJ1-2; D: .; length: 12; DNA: TGTGCCAGCAGCGCCAACAGGTATGGCTACACCTTC; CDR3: CASSANRYGYTF
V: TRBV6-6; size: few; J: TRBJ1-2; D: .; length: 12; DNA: TGTGCCATTGGGACATTGTTCTATGGCTACACCTTC; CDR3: CAIGTLFYGYTF
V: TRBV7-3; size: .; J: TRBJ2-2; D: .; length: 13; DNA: TGTGCCAGCAGCGAAATCTACACCGGGGAGCTGTTTTTT; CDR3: CASSEIYTGELFF
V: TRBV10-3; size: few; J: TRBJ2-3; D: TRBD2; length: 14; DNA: TGTGCCATCAGGGTGGTACTAGCGGGAGATACGCAGTATTTT; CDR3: CAIRVVLAGDTQYF
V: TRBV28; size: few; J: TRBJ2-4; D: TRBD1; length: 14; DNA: TGTGCCAGCAGAACGCGACAGGGGTGGAACATTCAGTACTTC; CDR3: CASRTRQGWNIQYF
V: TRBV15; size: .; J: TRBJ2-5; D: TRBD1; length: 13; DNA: TGTGCCACCAGCAGGGACAGGCGAGAGACCCAGTACTTC; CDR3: CATSRDRRETQYF
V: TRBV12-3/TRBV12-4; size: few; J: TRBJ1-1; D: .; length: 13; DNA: TGTGCCAGCAGTTGGAGGGCTAACACTGAAGCTTTCTTT; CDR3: CASSWRANTEAFF
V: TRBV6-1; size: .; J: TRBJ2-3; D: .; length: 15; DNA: TGTGCCAGCAGTGAATTAGGCTATTTCACAGATACGCAGTATTTT; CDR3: CASSELGYFTDTQYF
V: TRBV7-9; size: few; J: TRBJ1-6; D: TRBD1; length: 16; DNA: TGTGCCAGCAGCTTAGGGGGGGGGACAGAGAATTCACCCCTCCACTTT; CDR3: CASSLGGGTENSPLHF
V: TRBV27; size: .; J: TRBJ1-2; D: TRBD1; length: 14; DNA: TGTGCCAGCAGCTTGACAGGGAATCACTATGGCTACACCTTC; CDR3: CASSLTGNHYGYTF
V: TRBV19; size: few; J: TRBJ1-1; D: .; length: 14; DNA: TGTGCCAGCCTTCATCGCTCCGCGGGAAGAAAAGCTTTCTTT; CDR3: CASLHRSAGRKAFF
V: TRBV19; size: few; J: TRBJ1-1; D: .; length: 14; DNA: TGTGCCAGTAGTATCGATACCATGAACACTGAAGCTTTCTTT; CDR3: CASSIDTMNTEAFF
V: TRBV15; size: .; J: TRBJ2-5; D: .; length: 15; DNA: TGTGCCACCAGCAGAGATAGCCCTGGGTTTGAGACCCAGTACTTC; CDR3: CATSRDSPGFETQYF
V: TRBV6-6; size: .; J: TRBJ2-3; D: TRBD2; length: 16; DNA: TGTGCCAGCAGTTTCAAACCGGGACTAGTATCAGATACGCAGTATTTT; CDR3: CASSFKPGLVSDTQYF
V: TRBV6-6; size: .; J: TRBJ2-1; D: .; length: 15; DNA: TGTGCCAGCACTAAGTCCAGGGGCAATTACAATGAGCAGTTCTTC; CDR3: CASTKSRGNYNEQFF
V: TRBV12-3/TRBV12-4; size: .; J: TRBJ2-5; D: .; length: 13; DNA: TGTGCCAGCAGTGGGGATGCCAGAGAGACCCAGTACTTC; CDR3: CASSGDARETQYF
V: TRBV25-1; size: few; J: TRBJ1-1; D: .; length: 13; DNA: TGTGCCAGCAGTGAATTAGGGGACACTGAAGCTTTCTTT; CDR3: CASSELGDTEAFF
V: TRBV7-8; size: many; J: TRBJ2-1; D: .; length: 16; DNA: TGTGCCAGCAGCTTAGATGAGGGGAGCTCCTACAATGAGCAGTTCTTC; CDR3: CASSLDEGSSYNEQFF
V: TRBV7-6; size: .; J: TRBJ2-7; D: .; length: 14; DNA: TGTGCCAGCAGCGGGACTGGGAATCTGTTCGAGCAGTACTTC; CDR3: CASSGTGNLFEQYF
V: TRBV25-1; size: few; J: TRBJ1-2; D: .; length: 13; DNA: TGTGCCAGCGGCGAGGGCAGTGTGGAGGGCTACACCTTC; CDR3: CASGEGSVEGYTF
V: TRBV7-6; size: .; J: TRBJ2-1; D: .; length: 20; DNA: TGTGCCAGCAGCTCTAAGAGGCCGAGGGGCCGACTGAACTCCTACAATGAGCAGTTCTTC; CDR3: CASSSKRPRGRLNSYNEQFF
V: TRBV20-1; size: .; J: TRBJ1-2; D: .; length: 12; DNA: TGCAGTGCTCTCTCGCAGGGTGCCGGCTACACCTTC; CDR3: CSALSQGAGYTF